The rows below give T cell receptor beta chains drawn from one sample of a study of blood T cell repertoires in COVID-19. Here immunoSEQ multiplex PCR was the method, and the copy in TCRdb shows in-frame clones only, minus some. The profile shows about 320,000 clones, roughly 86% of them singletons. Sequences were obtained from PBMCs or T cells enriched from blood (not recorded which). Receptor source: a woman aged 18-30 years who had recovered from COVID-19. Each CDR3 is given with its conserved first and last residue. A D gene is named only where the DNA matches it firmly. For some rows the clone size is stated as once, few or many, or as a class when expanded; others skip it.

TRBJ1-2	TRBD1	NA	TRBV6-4	TGTGCCACCCCAATAACGACAGGGGGCATCTATGGCTACACCTTC	CATPITTGGIYGYTF
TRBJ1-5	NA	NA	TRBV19	TGTGCCAGTAGTATATCTGGGCATAGCAATCAGCCCCAGCATTTT	CASSISGHSNQPQHF
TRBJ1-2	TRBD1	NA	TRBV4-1	TGCGCCAGCAGCCCCGGGACAGCATATGGCTACACCTTC	CASSPGTAYGYTF
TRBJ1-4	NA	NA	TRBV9	TGTGCCAGCAGCGTCTCAGGGAGAGGGGGTGAAAAACTGTTTTTT	CASSVSGRGGEKLFF
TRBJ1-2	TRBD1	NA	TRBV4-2	TGTGCCAGCAGTGGACAGGGAGTGTTCGATGGCTACACCTTC	CASSGQGVFDGYTF
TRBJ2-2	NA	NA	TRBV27	TGTGCCAGCACGACGGGTTTCACCGGGGAGCTGTTTTTT	CASTTGFTGELFF
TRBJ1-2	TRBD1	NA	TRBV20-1	TGCAGTGCTACCACCGGGACAGGGGGCACCTTC	CSATTGTGGTF
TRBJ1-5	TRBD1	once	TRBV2	TGTGCCAGCAGGCCGGGACAGGGTCGTCAGCCCCAGCATTTT	CASRPGQGRQPQHF
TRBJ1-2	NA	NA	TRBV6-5	TGTGCCAGCAGTTACCGCACAGGCAGGGGAAGCTATGGCTACACCTTC	CASSYRTGRGSYGYTF
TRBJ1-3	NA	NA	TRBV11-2	TGTGCCAGCAGATTTACAGGGTTGTTCGGAAACACCATATATTTT	CASRFTGLFGNTIYF
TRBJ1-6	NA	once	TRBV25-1	TGTGCCAGCAGTGGCAGGGATAATTCACCCCTCCACTTT	CASSGRDNSPLHF
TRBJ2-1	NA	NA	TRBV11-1	TGTGCCAGCAGCTTAGAATCGTTGGCTGAGCAGTTCTTC	CASSLESLAEQFF
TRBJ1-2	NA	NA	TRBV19	TGTGCCAGTAGTATCTCGCGGCAGACTTATGGCTACACCTTC	CASSISRQTYGYTF